These 32 T cell receptor beta chains originate from one sample sequenced in a study of identifying expanded T cells in peripheral blood. The protocol was immunoSEQ multiplex PCR, while the TCRdb copy is restricted to in-frame clones and leaves out a portion. The sample carries about 98,000 clones, approximately 88% recorded once. Sequences were obtained from blood. The receptors originated from a person aged 18 to 75 in good health.

CDR3 coding DNA: TGCGCCAGCAGCCAAGGTTCAGCAGGCGAGCAGTTCTTC. Protein sequence: CASSQGSAGEQFF. The genes are TRBV4-1 and TRBJ2-1; D is unresolved. The CDR3 is made up of 13 amino acids. V was trimmed by 1 base and J by 10 bases, leaving 11 bases between them. Per germline, CDR1 MGHRA and CDR2 YSYEKL.

The chain carries TRBV6-5 and TRBJ1-1; D may be TRBD1 (5 bases). This CDR3 contains 13 residues. Germline values: CDR1 MNHEY, CDR2 SVGAGI. Trimming shortened V by 6 bases and J by 5 bases, and 13 bases separated the two germline ends. CDR3 in DNA: TGTGCCAGCAGAAGAACAGGCCAGACTGAAGCTTTCTTT. Residues: CASRRTGQTEAFF.

The chain uses TRBV10-3 and TRBJ1-2; the match to TRBD1 covers 7 bases. Germline V lookup: CDR1 ENHRY, CDR2 SYGVKD. The CDR3 extends over 14 amino acids. With 2 bases clipped from V and 9 bases from J, the junction kept 9 bases outside the gene matches. The CDR3 DNA reads as TGTGCCATCAGTGAGCCACGACAGGGAGATAGCTACACCTTC. Translating gives CAISEPRQGDSYTF.

This clone has just a few counts. The CDR3 loop reads CASSDMGRDTQYF. In DNA form, the CDR3 reads TGTGCCAGCAGCGATATGGGAAGAGATACGCAGTATTTT. This chain connects TRBV9 to TRBJ2-3; D unresolved. CDR3 size: 13 residues. The V and J ends lost 3 bases and 5 bases respectively, with 10 bases between them. Germline CDR1 and CDR2: SGDLS and YYNGEE.

The gene calls are TRBV27 and TRBJ2-3, with no clear D. The germline V gene encodes CDR1 MNHEY and CDR2 SMNVEV (reference sequence). V lost 8 bases to trimming and J lost 6 bases, with 15 bases between them. This CDR3 spans 13 amino acids. The CDR3 nucleotides are TGTGCCAGCTCCTCTCCAGCAAGGGATACGCAGTATTTT. It yields the protein CASSSPARDTQYF.

The chain has TRBV25-1 and TRBJ1-2; D not resolved. Trimming shortened V by 8 bases and J by 8 bases, and 21 bases separated the two germline ends. Germline CDR1 is MGHDK and CDR2 is SYGVNS. This CDR3 is built from 14 residues. The CDR3 reads CASGEGSPPRGYTF. The CDR3 nucleotides read TGTGCCAGCGGGGAGGGATCCCCGCCAAGAGGCTACACCTTC.

This clone showed up just a few times. The V gene is TRBV5-6, the J gene TRBJ1-5; TRBD1 agrees at 7 bases. CDR1 and CDR2 (germline): SGHDT, YYEEEE. V trimming: 0 bases; J trimming: 2 bases; junction bases outside the gene matches: 5. The CDR3 spans 16 residues. The CDR3 sequence: CASSLGQGWGNQPQHF. The DNA of the CDR3 is TGTGCCAGCAGCTTGGGACAGGGATGGGGCAATCAGCCCCAGCATTTT.

The chain joins TRBV18 to TRBJ2-7, with D tentatively TRBD1 or TRBD2 (6 bases each). The germline V gene encodes CDR1 KGHSH and CDR2 LQKENI. The CDR3 spans 15 residues. Trimming left V 3 bases short and J 3 bases short, with 15 bases between. CDR3 loop: CASSPGGGGVYEQYF. For the CDR3, the DNA is TGTGCCAGCTCACCCGGAGGGGGTGGGGTCTACGAGCAGTACTTC.

The rearrangement links TRBV4-1 to TRBJ2-3; possibly TRBD2 for D (5 bases). V lost 8 bases, J lost 0 bases, and 18 bases lay in between. This CDR3 has 16 amino acids. Germline V gene data show CDR1 as MGHRA and CDR2 as YSYEKL. CDR3 nucleotide sequence: TGCGCCAGCGCAAAACTGGACTTGACTAGCACAGATACGCAGTATTTT. It codes for CASAKLDLTSTDTQYF.

The chain joins TRBV5-1 to TRBJ2-3; 9 bases are a match to TRBD2. Germline CDR1 reads SGHRS; CDR2 reads YFSETQ. The ends lost 1 base at V and 6 bases at J; junction bases unmatched: 9. CDR3 length equals 16 residues. The CDR3 loop reads CASSLRSSGAPDTQYF. In nucleotides, the CDR3 is TGCGCCAGCAGCTTGAGGTCTAGCGGGGCCCCGGATACGCAGTATTTT.

In nucleotides, the CDR3 is TGTGCCAGCAGCTTAAAGGGACCGCAAACCTACGAGCAGTACTTC. Residues: CASSLKGPQTYEQYF. The V and J genes are TRBV7-9 and TRBJ2-7; tentatively, D is TRBD1 or TRBD2 (5 bases each). The CDR3 is 15 amino acids. The V gene lost 2 bases and the J gene lost 2 bases, with 13 bases spanning the gap. Germline CDR1 and CDR2: SEHNR and FQNEAQ (reference sequence). Supplemented by reference TRBV7-9 and TRBJ2-7, the full variable domain reads DTGVSQNPRHKITKRGQNVTFRCDPISEHNRLYWYRQTLGQGPEFLTYFQNEAQLEKSRLLSDRFSAERPKGSFSTLEIQRTEQGDSAMYLCASSLKGPQTYEQYFGPGTRLTVT.

The V call is TRBV4-2, the J call TRBJ2-7; D remains unclear. CDR3 length equals 13 residues. The V end was cut by 1 base, the J end by 6 bases, with 10 bases between. Germline values: CDR1 LGHNA, CDR2 YNFKEQ. CDR3: CASSQVAPGEQYF. The CDR3 DNA is TGTGCCAGCAGCCAAGTAGCACCGGGCGAGCAGTACTTC.

The rearrangement joins TRBV4-2 to TRBJ1-1; a possible D gene is TRBD1 (6 bases). Per the germline V gene, CDR1 is LGHNA and CDR2 is YNFKEQ. The CDR3 covers 14 residues. Trimming removed 4 bases from V and 0 bases from J, with 9 bases in between. The CDR3 here is CASSRGPLNTEAFF. CDR3 bases: TGTGCCAGCAGCCGGGGGCCATTGAACACTGAAGCTTTCTTT.

J is TRBJ1-1 and V is TRBV14; possibly TRBD1 for D (5 bases). V was clipped by 0 bases and J by 3 bases, with 23 bases between them. There are 19 residues in the CDR3. Germline assignment: CDR1 SGHDN and CDR2 FVKESK. CDR3 DNA sequence: TGTGCCAGCAGCCAAGATAGAGTAGGGGCGAAGGTTTGGGACACTGAAGCTTTCTTT. Its protein product is CASSQDRVGAKVWDTEAFF.

V usage is TRBV10-3 and J usage is TRBJ2-6; D is ambiguous. CDR3 length equals 13 residues. Germline V gene sequence: CDR1 ENHRY, CDR2 SYGVKD. Trimming left V 7 bases short and J 4 bases short, with 8 bases between. The CDR3 loop reads CAITAPGANVLTF. The CDR3 nucleotides read TGTGCCATCACGGCTCCCGGGGCCAACGTCCTGACTTTC.

V usage is TRBV29-1 and J usage is TRBJ1-1; TRBD1 matches at 12 bases. The CDR3 has 13 residues. CDR1 is SQVTM and CDR2 is ANQGSEA in the germline V gene. Trimming at V came to 6 bases and at J to 10 bases, leaving 9 bases not matched to a gene. The CDR3 reads CSVGPGQGAGAFF. The DNA for the CDR3 is TGCAGCGTAGGACCGGGACAGGGGGCTGGAGCTTTCTTT.

CDR3 in amino acids: CASSQERPDTQYF. CDR3 sequence (DNA): TGTGCCAGCAGCCAAGAGCGTCCAGATACGCAGTATTTT. The V and J genes are TRBV7-3 and TRBJ2-3; no clear D gene. Germline assignment: CDR1 SGHTA and CDR2 FQGTGA. This CDR3 spans 13 amino acids. V was cut by 5 bases and J by 4 bases, with 10 bases left in between.

The V gene is TRBV6-1, the J gene TRBJ1-2; D call uncertain. The germline V gene encodes CDR1 MNHNS and CDR2 SASEGT. This CDR3 spans 13 amino acids. V shed 4 bases and J shed 1 base, with 7 bases lying between them. The DNA for the CDR3 is TGTGCCAGCAGTGCCAGTATTAACTATGGCTACACCTTC. This translates into CASSASINYGYTF.

The genes are TRBV6-5 and TRBJ2-2; no definite D call. V was clipped by 4 bases and J by 5 bases, with 8 bases between them. The CDR3 is made up of 13 amino acids. The germline V gene has CDR1 MNHEY and CDR2 SVGAGI. The CDR3 DNA reads TGTGCCAGCAGTTCCTGGGGAACCGGGGAGCTGTTTTTT. As protein: CASSSWGTGELFF.

The chain is built from TRBV7-2 and TRBJ2-5, with 9 positions matching TRBD1. V shed 3 bases, J shed 5 bases, and the junction held 4 bases outside the gene matches. Germline lookup yields CDR1 SGHTA and CDR2 FQGNSA. This CDR3 spans 14 amino acids. The CDR3: CASSLGQGLETQYF. CDR3 DNA: TGTGCCAGCAGCTTGGGACAGGGTTTGGAGACCCAGTACTTC.

J is TRBJ2-7 and V is TRBV9; 10 nucleotides agree with TRBD1. Germline CDR1 and CDR2: SGDLS and YYNGEE. CDR3 length: 18 amino acids. V lost 4 bases to trimming and J lost 4 bases; unmatched junction nucleotides: 17. The CDR3 DNA is TGTGCCAGCAGCCGAGGACAGGGGGTACCGTTCAATAATTACGAGCAGTACTTC. Its translation is CASSRGQGVPFNNYEQYF. Together with reference TRBV9 and TRBJ2-7, the CDR3 gives the full variable domain: DSGVTQTPKHLITATGQRVTLRCSPRSGDLSVYWYQQSLDQGLQFLIQYYNGEERAKGNILERFSAQQFPDLHSELNLSSLELGDSALYFCASSRGQGVPFNNYEQYFGPGTRLTVT.

The genes are TRBV7-2 and TRBJ2-7; no clear D. V was cut by 0 bases and J by 5 bases, with 8 bases left in between. Germline lookup yields CDR1 SGHTA and CDR2 FQGNSA. The CDR3 length is 13 residues. The CDR3 here is CASSLARRDEQYF. In DNA form, the CDR3 reads TGTGCCAGCAGCTTAGCTCGGCGCGACGAGCAGTACTTC.

The CDR3 DNA reads as TGTGCCAGCAGCTCGACCGGCTACGAGCAGTACTTC. Protein sequence: CASSSTGYEQYF. The genes are TRBV7-2 and TRBJ2-7; D remains unclear. Germline V gene data show CDR1 as SGHTA and CDR2 as FQGNSA. Trimming removed 4 bases from V and 3 bases from J, with 7 bases in between. The CDR3 totals 12 residues.

This chain joins TRBV6-5 and TRBJ2-3, with TRBD1 matching 7 bases. The CDR3 sequence is 15 residues long. V lost 5 bases to trimming and J lost 1 base; unmatched junction nucleotides: 6. Germline V lookup: CDR1 MNHEY, CDR2 SVGAGI. The CDR3 coding sequence is TGTGCCAGCAGTCCACAGGGGTGGGGCACAGATACGCAGTATTTT. This codes for CASSPQGWGTDTQYF.

This clone was counted a few times. The chain uses TRBV7-2 and TRBJ2-1; the D gene is possibly TRBD2 (6 bases). Germline CDR1 and CDR2: SGHTA and FQGNSA. This CDR3 has 15 residues. The V gene lost 4 bases and the J gene lost 5 bases, with 15 bases spanning the gap. The CDR3 nucleotides are TGTGCCAGCAGCTCCGGCCTGGGGGGAAACAATGAGCAGTTCTTC. Translation gives CASSSGLGGNNEQFF.

The gene calls are TRBV6-5 and TRBJ1-3; 9 bases fit TRBD1. This CDR3 spans 14 amino acids. Germline CDR1 is MNHEY and CDR2 is SVGAGI. V lost 5 bases to trimming and J lost 3 bases; unmatched junction nucleotides: 2. The CDR3 reads CASSRTGVGNTIYF. CDR3 DNA: TGTGCCAGCAGTCGGACAGGGGTTGGAAACACCATATATTTT.

This clone was seen only once. The rearrangement links TRBV4-1 to TRBJ2-3, with 7 bases matching TRBD2. This CDR3 is built from 16 residues. Germline loops: CDR1 MGHRA, CDR2 YSYEKL. J gave up 3 bases and V 5 bases, and 11 bases lay outside the gene matches. The CDR3 DNA is TGCGCCAGCAGCACCCAGCGGGGCCCGGGGACAGATACGCAGTATTTT. It codes for CASSTQRGPGTDTQYF.

CDR3 coding DNA: TGTGCCAGCAGTCTAAAGACAGGGGGGAAGTCCGAGCAGTACTTC. Residues: CASSLKTGGKSEQYF. V gene TRBV13 combines with J gene TRBJ2-7; 9 bases are shared with TRBD1. Unmatched junction bases numbered 12, after V lost 6 bases and J lost 6 bases. Germline CDR1 PRHDT, CDR2 FYEKMQ (reference sequence). CDR3 length: 15 residues.

This chain links TRBV25-1 with TRBJ1-1; a possible D gene is TRBD1 (6 bases). Per the germline V gene, CDR1 is MGHDK and CDR2 is SYGVNS. V was pared by 3 bases and J by 8 bases, with 13 bases between. The CDR3 loop spans 13 amino acids. The CDR3 sequence: CASSDLGQLEAFF. The CDR3 DNA sequence: TGTGCCAGCAGTGATCTAGGACAGTTGGAAGCTTTCTTT. Combining the CDR3 with reference TRBV25-1 and TRBJ1-1 gives the whole variable domain EADIYQTPRYLVIGTGKKITLECSQTMGHDKMYWYQQDPGMELHLIHYSYGVNSTEKGDLSSESTVSRIRTEHFPLTLESARPSHTSQYLCASSDLGQLEAFFGQGTRLTVV.

This chain connects TRBV7-8 to TRBJ1-1; no clear D. The CDR3 runs to 12 residues. Germline lookup yields CDR1 SGHVS and CDR2 FQNEAQ. V was clipped by 5 bases and J by 4 bases, with 8 bases between them. CDR3 DNA sequence: TGTGCCAGCAGCCGTACGTTCACTGAAGCTTTCTTT. Residues: CASSRTFTEAFF.

The chain recombines TRBV19 with TRBJ1-4; D gene uncertain. Trimming pared 3 bases from V and 0 bases from J, leaving 2 bases between. The germline V gene encodes CDR1 LNHDA and CDR2 SQIVND (reference sequence). The CDR3 spans 13 residues. CDR3 in amino acids: CASSIPTNEKLFF. The DNA of the CDR3 is TGTGCCAGTAGTATCCCAACTAATGAAAAACTGTTTTTT.

The V gene is TRBV5-1, the J gene TRBJ2-5; 11 bases fit TRBD2. Trimming cost V 4 bases and J 1 base; bases outside gene matches: 9. The V gene's germline CDR1 is SGHRS and CDR2 YFSETQ. The CDR3 is 17 residues long. The chain's CDR3 is CASSISPSGGTQETQYF. For the CDR3, the DNA is TGCGCCAGCAGCATCTCTCCTAGCGGGGGGACCCAAGAGACCCAGTACTTC.